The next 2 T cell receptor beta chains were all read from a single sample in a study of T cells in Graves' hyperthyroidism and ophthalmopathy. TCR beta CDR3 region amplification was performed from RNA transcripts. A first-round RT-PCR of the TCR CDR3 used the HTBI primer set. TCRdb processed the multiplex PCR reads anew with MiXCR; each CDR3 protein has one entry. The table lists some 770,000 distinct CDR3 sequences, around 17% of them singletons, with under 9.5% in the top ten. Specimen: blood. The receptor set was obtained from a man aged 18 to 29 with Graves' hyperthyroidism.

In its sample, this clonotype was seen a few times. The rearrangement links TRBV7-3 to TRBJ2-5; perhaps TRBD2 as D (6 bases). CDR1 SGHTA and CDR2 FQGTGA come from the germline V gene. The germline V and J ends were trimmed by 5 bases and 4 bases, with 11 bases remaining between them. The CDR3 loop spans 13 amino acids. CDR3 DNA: TGTGCCAGCAGCCCGGAGGGCCGAGAGACCCAGTACTTC. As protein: CASSPEGRETQYF.

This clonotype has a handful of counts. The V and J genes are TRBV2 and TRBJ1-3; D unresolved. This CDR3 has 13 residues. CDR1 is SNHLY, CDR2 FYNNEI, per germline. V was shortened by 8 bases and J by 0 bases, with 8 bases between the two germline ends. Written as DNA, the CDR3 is TGTGCCAGCTTAAGCTACTCTGGAAACACCATATATTTT. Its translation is CASLSYSGNTIYF.